The present TCR beta chain was sequenced within a study of CD8 T cells in ankylosing spondylitis. The table lists this clonotype with many counts. Its antigen is as yet unknown. Generation of TCR beta libraries employed quantitative 5'-RACE incorporating molecular barcodes. TCRdb reanalysed the 5' RACE reads using MiXCR and keeps one entry per CDR3 protein. The table lists 240,000 or so distinct CDR3 sequences, around 10% of them singletons. The CDR3 has 13 amino acids. V was shortened by 1 base and J by 9 bases, with 7 bases between the two germline ends. The study, taken as a whole, reports: Significant enrichment of disease-linked clones was reported in matched ankylosing spondylitis synovial fluid. It appeared that ankylosing spondylitis blood was characterized by a TCR beta motif of about 8 highly homologous variants.

Material for sequencing was blood, either unsorted or a sorted T cell fraction (not recorded which). The clonotype comes from a male donor with ankylosing spondylitis or in good health (not recorded which). The chain joins TRBV12-3 or TRBV12-4 to TRBJ1-6; D unclear. The chain's CDR3 is CASSLGVGSPLHF. The CDR3, as DNA: TGTGCCAGCAGTTTAGGGGTCGGTTCACCCCTCCACTTT.